The rows below give T cell receptor beta chains drawn from one sample of a study of T cells in Graves' hyperthyroidism and ophthalmopathy. TCRdb used MiXCR to reprocess the multiplex PCR reads, holding one entry per CDR3 protein. The sample has about 300,000 distinct CDR3 sequences, about 19% seen once. Material: blood. The receptors here all came from a man in his forties or fifties with Graves' ophthalmopathy. Each CDR3 is given with its conserved first and last residue. D genes are given only for firm matches. A clone size is listed for some rows: how often the clone was seen (once, few, many), or a class if it is expanded.

TRBD1 TRBJ2-1 many TRBV28 CASSLLGQEHNEQFF TGTGCCAGCAGTTTATTGGGACAGGAGCACAATGAGCAGTTCTTC
NA TRBJ2-3 NA TRBV19 CASSGTELDTQYF TGTGCCAGTAGTGGCACCGAACTTGATACGCAGTATTTT
NA TRBJ1-1 many TRBV11-1 CASSRDTLNTEAFF TGTGCCAGCAGCAGGGACACCCTGAACACTGAAGCTTTCTTT
TRBD2 TRBJ2-1 few TRBV6-1 CASTGAGVRNEQFF TGTGCCAGCACGGGAGCGGGAGTTCGGAATGAGCAGTTCTTC
TRBD2 TRBJ2-5 few TRBV14 CASSQDAPLAGGSGETQYF TGTGCCAGCAGCCAAGATGCCCCACTAGCGGGAGGGAGTGGAGAGACCCAGTACTTC
NA TRBJ2-2 NA TRBV27 CASTTGHRELFF TGTGCCAGCACTACAGGCCACCGGGAGCTGTTTTTT
TRBD1 TRBJ2-7 NA TRBV25-1 CASSTLTGAHEQYF TGTGCCAGCAGTACTCTGACAGGGGCCCACGAGCAGTACTTC
NA TRBJ2-5 many TRBV2 CASSEGRTQETQYF TGTGCCAGCAGTGAGGGACGGACACAAGAGACCCAGTACTTC
NA TRBJ1-1 many TRBV19 CASSTTTGRMNTEAFF TGTGCCAGTAGTACAACAACGGGACGGATGAACACTGAAGCTTTCTTT
NA TRBJ1-1 many TRBV9 CASSVGPGTEAFF TGTGCCAGCAGCGTAGGGCCGGGCACTGAAGCTTTCTTT
NA TRBJ2-2 many TRBV24-1 CATSDLSMGRAPGELFF TGTGCCACCAGTGACCTATCCATGGGCAGGGCCCCCGGGGAGCTGTTTTTT
NA TRBJ2-5 many TRBV20-1 CSARGGAVETQYF TGCAGTGCTAGGGGGGGGGCCGTTGAGACCCAGTACTTC
TRBD2 TRBJ2-4 few TRBV5-1 CASSLAGLANIQYF TGCGCCAGCAGCTTGGCTGGACTAGCGAACATTCAGTACTTC
NA TRBJ1-2 NA TRBV5-1 CASSPHFGQIPNYGYTF TGCGCCAGCAGCCCCCATTTTGGGCAGATTCCCAACTATGGCTACACCTTC
TRBD1 TRBJ2-1 many TRBV28 CASISGDRATLEQFF TGTGCCAGCATCTCAGGGGACAGGGCAACCCTTGAGCAGTTCTTC
NA TRBJ2-7 NA TRBV6-1 CASRGGPSSYEQYF TGTGCCAGCAGAGGGGGGCCGAGCTCCTACGAGCAGTACTTC
NA TRBJ1-3 few TRBV19 CASRREDLSGNTIYF TGTGCCAGCAGACGGGAGGACCTCTCTGGAAACACCATATATTTT
TRBD2 TRBJ2-5 NA TRBV20-1 CSAQGGGQETQYF TGCAGTGCTCAGGGCGGGGGCCAAGAGACCCAGTACTTC
NA TRBJ2-1 many TRBV11-2 CASSSLLPGHEQFF TGTGCCAGCAGCTCGTTGTTGCCTGGCCATGAGCAGTTCTTC
TRBD1 TRBJ1-1 NA TRBV4-2 CASSQAGTGGFQAFF TGTGCCAGCAGCCAAGCTGGGACAGGGGGCTTTCAAGCTTTCTTT
NA TRBJ2-7 NA TRBV20-1 CSARGLIQVHEQYF TGCAGTGCTAGAGGCCTCATCCAAGTCCACGAGCAGTACTTC
NA TRBJ2-2 few TRBV20-1 CSTRLRGVNTGELFF TGCAGTACTCGCCTCAGGGGCGTAAACACCGGGGAGCTGTTTTTT
NA TRBJ2-5 NA TRBV3-1 CASSQDRRETQYF TGTGCCAGCAGCCAAGATAGGAGAGAGACCCAGTACTTC
TRBD1 TRBJ1-1 many TRBV20-1 CSAREGQGVSAEAFF TGCAGTGCTAGAGAGGGACAGGGGGTATCGGCTGAAGCTTTCTTT
NA TRBJ2-1 many TRBV20-1 CSAPVARYNEQFF TGCAGTGCTCCGGTAGCGAGATACAATGAGCAGTTCTTC
NA TRBJ1-2 many TRBV2 CASSEARGGADYGYTF TGTGCCAGCAGTGAAGCTCGCGGGGGCGCCGACTATGGCTACACCTTC
NA TRBJ1-5 few TRBV20-1 CSAVQTVNQPQHF TGCAGTGCCGTCCAGACGGTAAATCAGCCCCAGCATTTT
NA TRBJ1-1 NA TRBV28 CASRVGTEAFF TGTGCCAGCAGGGTCGGCACTGAAGCTTTCTTT
NA TRBJ1-1 NA TRBV4-2 CASSRESRQNTEAFF TGTGCCAGCAGCCGAGAGTCACGGCAGAACACTGAAGCTTTCTTT
TRBD2 TRBJ2-3 NA TRBV29-1 CSVARLAGDRADTQYF TGCAGCGTTGCGAGACTAGCGGGAGATAGAGCAGATACGCAGTATTTT
NA TRBJ2-7 few TRBV5-1 CASSLGEREQYF TGCGCCAGCAGCTTGGGGGAGAGGGAGCAGTACTTC
NA TRBJ2-3 many TRBV6-1 CASSPETTTDTQYF TGTGCCAGCAGTCCAGAGACTACCACAGATACGCAGTATTTT
NA TRBJ2-3 many TRBV2 CASKGLSTDTQYF TGTGCCAGCAAAGGACTGAGCACAGATACGCAGTATTTT
NA TRBJ2-3 NA TRBV24-1 CATSELTGTDTQYF TGTGCCACCAGTGAGTTGACCGGCACAGATACGCAGTATTTT
TRBD1 TRBJ1-2 many TRBV2 CASSGPGQGPYGYTF TGTGCCAGCAGTGGTCCGGGACAGGGACCCTATGGCTACACCTTC
TRBD1 TRBJ1-5 many TRBV6-1 CASSAGVTGRYSNQPQHF TGTGCCAGCAGTGCGGGCGTGACAGGGAGATATAGCAATCAGCCCCAGCATTTT
TRBD2 TRBJ2-1 NA TRBV6-1 CASRREGHVNEQFF TGTGCCAGCAGGCGGGAGGGCCACGTGAATGAGCAGTTCTTC
TRBD1 TRBJ2-6 NA TRBV5-6 CASSEDRGLSGANVLTF TGTGCCAGCAGCGAGGACAGGGGGCTTTCTGGGGCCAACGTCCTGACTTTC
NA TRBJ2-6 many TRBV6-1 CASRVRGTGANVLTF TGTGCCAGCAGGGTGCGAGGGACCGGGGCCAACGTCCTGACTTTC
NA TRBJ2-2 few TRBV11-2 CASTSVTGELFF TGTGCCAGCACTAGCGTGACCGGGGAGCTGTTTTTT
NA TRBJ2-5 few TRBV24-1 CATSDAVGGETQYF TGTGCCACCAGTGATGCCGTAGGAGGGGAGACCCAGTACTTC
NA TRBJ2-5 many TRBV14 CASARGAQETQYF TGTGCCAGCGCACGGGGAGCCCAAGAGACCCAGTACTTC
TRBD2 TRBJ2-7 many TRBV11-2 CASSSLAGAVYEQYF TGTGCCAGCAGCTCCCTAGCGGGAGCAGTCTACGAGCAGTACTTC
NA TRBJ1-4 many TRBV6-5 CASSYDGRVNGKLFF TGTGCCAGCAGTTACGATGGGAGGGTAAACGGAAAACTGTTTTTT
NA TRBJ2-4 NA TRBV6-2/TRBV6-3 CASSYSIAPFNIQYF TGTGCCAGCAGTTACTCGATAGCGCCTTTTAACATTCAGTACTTC
TRBD1 TRBJ2-7 many TRBV11-1 CASSSARTGVREQYF TGTGCCAGCAGCTCTGCCCGGACAGGGGTCCGAGAGCAGTACTTC
TRBD1 TRBJ2-7 NA TRBV16 CASSRTPGGGDEQYF TGTGCCAGCAGCCGAACCCCAGGGGGTGGGGACGAGCAGTACTTC
NA TRBJ1-2 few TRBV10-3 CASTPGTPNYGYTF TGTGCCTCGACCCCCGGGACACCCAACTATGGCTACACCTTC
NA TRBJ1-1 few TRBV12-3/TRBV12-4 CASSTFTEAFF TGTGCCAGCAGTACCTTCACTGAAGCTTTCTTT
TRBD1 TRBJ1-5 NA TRBV27 CASSIDRGGQPQHF TGTGCCAGCAGTATCGACAGGGGGGGACAGCCCCAGCATTTT
NA TRBJ2-7 NA TRBV29-1 CSVAQGLDYEQYF TGCAGCGTCGCGCAGGGATTAGACTACGAGCAGTACTTC
TRBD1 TRBJ2-5 few TRBV7-8 CASSPWGRDRIQETQYF TGTGCCAGCAGCCCCTGGGGCCGGGACAGGATTCAAGAGACCCAGTACTTC
TRBD1 TRBJ1-4 NA TRBV28 CASSLSQAGGEEKLFF TGTGCCAGCAGTTTAAGCCAGGCAGGGGGTGAGGAAAAACTGTTTTTT
NA TRBJ1-5 NA TRBV20-1 CSARDSGADQPQHF TGCAGTGCTAGAGACTCGGGGGCAGATCAGCCCCAGCATTTT